These 23 T cell receptor beta chains were all obtained from the same sample, sequenced in a study of technical replicates of blood from several donors. Clones were sequenced by immunoSEQ multiplex PCR, and TCRdb holds only the in-frame ones, with some missing. The data contain 70,000 to 95,000 clones, roughly 94% of them singletons. Sequencing was done on a sample of T cells isolated from PBMCs. Receptors originate from a human donor in good health.

The chain employs TRBV7-9 and TRBJ1-1, with D maybe TRBD1 (5 bases). The CDR3 is 14 residues long. V was clipped by 3 bases and J by 4 bases, with 12 bases between them. Germline CDR1 reads SEHNR; CDR2 reads FQNEAQ (reference sequence). CDR3 in amino acids: CASSFSGTFTEAFF. The CDR3 DNA follows: TGTGCCAGCAGCTTCTCTGGGACTTTCACTGAAGCTTTCTTT. Full variable domain (remainder filled in from reference TRBV7-9 and TRBJ1-1): DTGVSQNPRHKITKRGQNVTFRCDPISEHNRLYWYRQTLGQGPEFLTYFQNEAQLEKSRLLSDRFSAERPKGSFSTLEIQRTEQGDSAMYLCASSFSGTFTEAFFGQGTRLTVV.

This chain connects TRBV4-1 to TRBJ1-1; D is possibly TRBD1 (5 bases). The ends were cut back, 4 bases at V and 0 bases at J, with 9 bases in the middle. This CDR3 is 14 amino acids long. Per the germline V gene, CDR1 is MGHRA and CDR2 is YSYEKL. CDR3 region: CASSRRGLNTEAFF. The CDR3 nucleotides are TGCGCCAGCAGCCGTAGGGGATTGAACACTGAAGCTTTCTTT.

This chain links TRBV28 with TRBJ1-5; tentative D call: TRBD1 (5 bases). V lost 6 bases to trimming and J lost 4 bases, with 13 bases between them. CDR1 MDHEN and CDR2 SYDVKM come from the germline V gene. The CDR3 covers 14 residues. The CDR3 DNA is TGTGCCAGCAGAACACACAGGATTAATCAGCCCCAGCATTTT. Translated, it gives CASRTHRINQPQHF.

The rearrangement uses TRBV7-3 and TRBJ2-2, with 13 nucleotides matching TRBD2. Unmatched junction bases numbered 6, after V lost 5 bases and J lost 6 bases. There are 16 residues in the CDR3. Germline V gene data show CDR1 as SGHTA and CDR2 as FQGTGA. The DNA for the CDR3 is TGTGCCAGCAGCACACTAGCGGGGGGGCCTTCCGGGGAGCTGTTTTTT. This codes for CASSTLAGGPSGELFF.

The rearrangement uses TRBV11-1 and TRBJ2-2, with a possible D match to TRBD1 (6 bases). The CDR3 has 15 amino acids. The V gene's germline CDR1 is SGHAT and CDR2 FQDESV (reference sequence). The V and J ends lost 4 bases and 4 bases respectively, with 13 bases between them. Written as DNA, the CDR3 is TGTGCCAGCAGCTCACCACAGGGTCGCACCGGGGAGCTGTTTTTT. Translation gives CASSSPQGRTGELFF. Using reference TRBV11-1 and TRBJ2-2 for the parts outside the CDR3, the full variable domain is EAEVAQSPRYKITEKSQAVAFWCDPISGHATLYWYRQILGQGPELLVQFQDESVVDDSQLPKDRFSAERLKGVDSTLKIQPAELGDSAMYLCASSSPQGRTGELFFGEGSRLTVL.

The chain has TRBV14 and TRBJ1-4; D call uncertain. Germline V gene sequence: CDR1 SGHDN, CDR2 FVKESK. This CDR3 has 13 residues. The V end lost 4 bases, the J end lost 7 bases, and 10 bases lay between the germline ends. The CDR3 DNA sequence: TGTGCCAGCAGCCCTGAGGGTGGTGAAAAACTGTTTTTT. It yields the protein CASSPEGGEKLFF.

The genes are TRBV5-1 and TRBJ1-1; a weak D match, TRBD1 (6 bases). The CDR3 runs to 14 residues. Per the germline V gene, CDR1 is SGHRS and CDR2 is YFSETQ. Trimming removed 4 bases at V and 7 bases at J, with 17 bases between. CDR3 DNA sequence: TGCGCCAGCAGCGTGGGGACACCCAACCTTGAAGCTTTCTTT. This encodes CASSVGTPNLEAFF.

The chain has TRBV7-9 and TRBJ2-1, with D possibly being TRBD2 (5 bases). Trimming left V 0 bases short and J 4 bases short, with 7 bases between. This CDR3 is built from 14 residues. Germline CDR1 SEHNR, CDR2 FQNEAQ (reference sequence). The CDR3 region is CASSLATGYNEQFF. In DNA, the CDR3 is TGTGCCAGCAGCTTAGCGACGGGATACAATGAGCAGTTCTTC.

The rearrangement links TRBV19 to TRBJ2-1; possible D gene TRBD2, 5 bases. The CDR3 runs to 16 residues. V lost 3 bases to trimming and J lost 0 bases, with 12 bases between them. Per germline, CDR1 LNHDA and CDR2 SQIVND (reference sequence). The CDR3 DNA is TGTGCCAGTAGTATCCTCAGCGGAAGCTCCTACAATGAGCAGTTCTTC. Amino acid sequence: CASSILSGSSYNEQFF.

V and J are TRBV14 and TRBJ2-2, with D perhaps TRBD1 (6 bases). The CDR3 length is 15 residues. Looked up from germline, CDR1 is SGHDN and CDR2 is FVKESK. Between the trimmed V and J ends, which lost 4 bases and 6 bases, there was a span of 15 bases. The CDR3 here is CASSRAQGIPGELFF. As DNA, the CDR3 is TGTGCCAGCAGCCGCGCACAGGGAATCCCCGGGGAGCTGTTTTTT.

The V gene is TRBV28, the J gene TRBJ1-5; 9 positions agree with TRBD1. V lost 3 bases and J lost 4; bases outside the gene matches: 4. In germline, CDR1 is MDHEN, CDR2 SYDVKM. The CDR3 totals 15 residues. CDR3 loop: CASSFGGTGNQPQHF. CDR3 DNA: TGTGCCAGCAGTTTTGGGGGGACAGGGAATCAGCCCCAGCATTTT. The entire variable domain, with the rest obtained from reference TRBV28 and TRBJ1-5, is as follows: DVKVTQSSRYLVKRTGEKVFLECVQDMDHENMFWYRQDPGLGLRLIYFSYDVKMKEKGDIPEGYSVSREKKERFSLILESASTNQTSMYLCASSFGGTGNQPQHFGDGTRLSIL.

The rearrangement joins TRBV19 to TRBJ1-1; D might be TRBD1 (5 bases). This CDR3 contains 14 residues. Germline V CDR1 and CDR2: LNHDA, SQIVND (reference sequence). V shed 1 base and J shed 5 bases, with 11 bases lying between them. In nucleotides, the CDR3 is TGTGCCAGTAGTATAGTTGCGGGGCATACTGAAGCTTTCTTT. Its translation: CASSIVAGHTEAFF. Drawing the rest from reference TRBV19 and TRBJ1-1, the complete variable domain is DGGITQSPKYLFRKEGQNVTLSCEQNLNHDAMYWYRQDPGQGLRLIYYSQIVNDFQKGDIAEGYSVSREKKESFPLTVTSAQKNPTAFYLCASSIVAGHTEAFFGQGTRLTVV.

The chain couples TRBV6-5 to TRBJ1-2; 9 nucleotides align to TRBD1. Unmatched junction bases numbered 5, after V lost 7 bases and J lost 5 bases. The CDR3 is 13 amino acids. Germline CDR1 is MNHEY and CDR2 is SVGAGI. The CDR3 DNA reads TGTGCCAGCATGGTTGGGACAGGGTATGGCTACACCTTC. Translated, it gives CASMVGTGYGYTF.

The chain joins TRBV10-2 to TRBJ2-1; tentative D call: TRBD1 (6 bases). With 7 bases removed from V and 4 bases from J, the gap between germline ends came to 14 bases. The germline CDR1 and CDR2 sequences are WSHSY and SAAADI. The CDR3 contains 14 residues. The CDR3 bases are TGCGCCAGCAACGGTTGGGGGCTATACAATGAGCAGTTCTTC. This encodes CASNGWGLYNEQFF.

The chain couples TRBV4-1 to TRBJ1-5; possibly TRBD1 for D (5 bases). Germline V lookup: CDR1 MGHRA, CDR2 YSYEKL. The length of the CDR3 is 14 residues. Trimming pared 3 bases from V and 4 bases from J, leaving 10 bases between. The CDR3 nucleotides read TGCGCCAGCAGCCACCCCGGGGGAAATCAGCCCCAGCATTTT. Residues: CASSHPGGNQPQHF.

The chain recombines TRBV4-1 with TRBJ2-7; 9 bases map to TRBD2. In germline, CDR1 is MGHRA, CDR2 YSYEKL. This CDR3 region has 18 residues. Unmatched junction bases numbered 15, after V lost 2 bases and J lost 4 bases. In DNA form, the CDR3 reads TGCGCCAGCAGCCAAATAAAGGCGGGAGGGCCCTCAGGATACGAGCAGTACTTC. Its protein is CASSQIKAGGPSGYEQYF.

As DNA, the CDR3 is TGCAGCGTCGATAGGACTAGCGGGGGGAACTACAATGAGCAGTTCTTC. Protein sequence: CSVDRTSGGNYNEQFF. V and J are TRBV29-1 and TRBJ2-1, with 14 bases fitting TRBD2. This CDR3 contains 16 residues. Germline V gene lookup returns CDR1 SQVTM and CDR2 ANQGSEA. J was trimmed by 3 bases and V by 6 bases; bases with no gene match: 7.

The V gene is TRBV21-1, the J gene TRBJ2-7; the D call in the table, TRBD2, was not verified against the DNA. TRBV21-1 is a pseudogene segment. The CDR3 length is 15 residues. The CDR3, as DNA: TGTGCCAGCAGCCACCGGAGCAGTTGTAACTACGAGCAGTACTTC. It encodes CASSHRSSCNYEQYF.

This rearrangement joins TRBV5-1 to TRBJ1-5; D gene ambiguous. Looked up from germline, CDR1 is SGHRS and CDR2 is YFSETQ. The CDR3 length is 15 residues. V dropped 2 bases and J dropped 1 base, with 10 bases sitting between them. DNA for the CDR3: TGCGCCAGCAGCTTAGGTCCGGAGAGCAATCAGCCCCAGCATTTT. Encoded protein: CASSLGPESNQPQHF.

V and J are TRBV4-1 and TRBJ1-2; TRBD1 is a possible D gene (5 bases). CDR1 MGHRA and CDR2 YSYEKL come from the germline V gene. Trimming took 1 base from V and 4 from J, leaving 13 bases between them. The CDR3 is 15 amino acids. The CDR3 sequence is CASSQGGGVRYGYTF. The CDR3 DNA follows: TGCGCCAGCAGCCAAGGCGGGGGTGTTCGCTATGGCTACACCTTC.

The chain has TRBV2 and TRBJ2-5; 10 nucleotides line up with TRBD1. Germline V gene sequence: CDR1 SNHLY, CDR2 FYNNEI. The CDR3 sequence is 14 residues long. Trimming at V came to 5 bases and at J to 4 bases, leaving 4 bases not matched to a gene. CDR3 sequence reads: CASSLRDRGETQYF. CDR3 sequence (DNA): TGTGCCAGCAGTCTCCGGGACAGGGGAGAGACCCAGTACTTC. The full variable domain, in which reference TRBV2 and TRBJ2-5 provide the parts outside the CDR3, is EPEVTQTPSHQVTQMGQEVILRCVPISNHLYFYWYRQILGQKVEFLVSFYNNEISEKSEIFDDQFSVERPDGSNFTLKIRSTKLEDSAMYFCASSLRDRGETQYFGPGTRLLVL.

The V and J genes are TRBV4-1 and TRBJ2-1; D not resolved. Germline-derived CDR1 and CDR2 are MGHRA and YSYEKL. V was trimmed by 4 bases and J by 4 bases, leaving 11 bases between them. The CDR3 runs to 14 residues. CDR3 DNA: TGCGCCAGCAGCCCGGGTTTTTTATACAATGAGCAGTTCTTC. Residues: CASSPGFLYNEQFF.

V gene TRBV28 combines with J gene TRBJ2-1, with 13 nucleotides matching TRBD2. This CDR3 has 16 residues. Germline V gene data show CDR1 as MDHEN and CDR2 as SYDVKM. V dropped 5 bases and J dropped 8; count of bases not matched to a gene: 9. CDR3 DNA: TGTGCCAGCAGTCCCCCCGGACTAGCGGGAGCGGATGAGCAGTTCTTC. This translates into CASSPPGLAGADEQFF.